This is a list of T cell receptor beta chains from one sample in a study of blood T cell repertoires in COVID-19. Generated by immunoSEQ multiplex PCR, the TCRdb table keeps only in-frame clones and is missing some. This sample has more than 15,000 clones, with around nine tenths found just once. What was sequenced was peripheral blood. The origin of the receptors is an elderly woman with COVID-19, enrolled during active disease. Each CDR3 is given with its conserved first and last residue. The order of the fields is clone size, J gene, V gene, D gene, CDR3 DNA, CDR3 protein. The D gene is left open where the match is weak. Rows may omit the clone size; those that give it use once, few, many or a size class.

. TRBJ2-5 TRBV7-2 . TGTGCCAGCAGCTTAGCTAGCGCCCTCGGGGAGACCCAGTACTTC CASSLASALGETQYF
. TRBJ1-1 TRBV7-9 . TGTGCCAGCAGCTGGGCAGGGGTAGGGACTGAAGCTTTCTTT CASSWAGVGTEAFF
. TRBJ2-3 TRBV7-2 TRBD2 TGTGCCAGCAGCTTGGGACTAGCGTATACAGATACGCAGTATTTT CASSLGLAYTDTQYF
once TRBJ1-1 TRBV27 . TGTGCCAGCGGGGATAGGGGAGGGTACACTGAAGCTTTCTTT CASGDRGGYTEAFF
. TRBJ2-1 TRBV5-6 . TGTGCCAGCAGCTTGGCGACAGGGAGGAACAATGAGCAGTTCTTC CASSLATGRNNEQFF
few TRBJ1-1 TRBV27 . TGTGCCAGCAGTTTACGGGGGGCCGGGGGGACTGAAGCTTTCTTT CASSLRGAGGTEAFF
. TRBJ2-1 TRBV7-2 TRBD2 TGTGCCAGCAGCTTAGAAGATGGTAGCGGGAGGTGGTATGAGCAGTTCTTC CASSLEDGSGRWYEQFF
. TRBJ2-7 TRBV7-9 . TGTGCCAGCAGCCGTAACTACGAGCAGTACTTC CASSRNYEQYF
. TRBJ1-2 TRBV5-4 . TGTGCCAGCAGACCTGGACAGAGCTATGGCTACACCTTC CASRPGQSYGYTF
. TRBJ2-2 TRBV19 . TGTGCCAGTAGTTCGGGACACCTCACCGGGGAGCTGTTTTTT CASSSGHLTGELFF
. TRBJ2-5 TRBV19 . TGTGCCAGTAGTATAGGGACGCCGGGGTGGGAGACCCAGTACTTC CASSIGTPGWETQYF
. TRBJ2-3 TRBV9 . TGTGCCAGCAGCTCAGACCTCCCAGGGACAGATACGCAGTATTTT CASSSDLPGTDTQYF
. TRBJ2-7 TRBV12-3/TRBV12-4 . TGTGCCAGCAGTTTGCGTCGGAGAGAGCAGTACTTC CASSLRRREQYF
. TRBJ2-1 TRBV9 TRBD2 TGTGCCAGCAGCGTAGTAAGTAGCGGGAGGGCCAAGTCGGGTGAGCAGTTCTTC CASSVVSSGRAKSGEQFF
. TRBJ2-2 TRBV5-8 TRBD2 TGTGCCAGCAGCTTTTGGGGGGGGAACACCGGGGAGCTGTTTTTT CASSFWGGNTGELFF
. TRBJ1-5 TRBV19 . TGTGCCAGTAGTATACGACAGTTCTCAAGGGATCAGCCCCAGCATTTT CASSIRQFSRDQPQHF
. TRBJ1-3 TRBV4-2 . TGTGCCAGCAGCGAGACTCACTCCGGCTCTGGAAACACCATATATTTT CASSETHSGSGNTIYF
. TRBJ1-2 TRBV11-2 . TGTGCCAGCAGCTTAGAAGAGGCAGGGAATGGCTACACCTTC CASSLEEAGNGYTF
. TRBJ1-4 TRBV24-1 . TGTGCCACCAGTGCTCCCGGACGGGATAATGAAAAACTGTTTTTT CATSAPGRDNEKLFF
. TRBJ1-2 TRBV10-2 . TGCGCCAGCAGTGAGCCACGGAGTGGCTACACCTTC CASSEPRSGYTF
. TRBJ2-6 TRBV4-3 . TGCGCCAGCAGCCAAGACCGGCAGGCGACCTCTGGGGCCAACGTCCTGACTTTC CASSQDRQATSGANVLTF
. TRBJ2-7 TRBV6-1 . TGTGCCAGCAGTGAAGGGGGCTGGATGGGCAGAGACTACGAGCAGTACTTC CASSEGGWMGRDYEQYF
. TRBJ2-3 TRBV6-5 TRBD2 TGTGCCAGCAGTTACGCACGGGGGGGATTCACAGATACGCAGTATTTT CASSYARGGFTDTQYF
. TRBJ1-2 TRBV18 . TGTGCCAGCTCACGGGTAGGGGACTATGGCTACACCTTC CASSRVGDYGYTF
. TRBJ2-3 TRBV5-1 . TGCGCCAGCAGCGATCCTAGGGGGTCCACAGATACGCAGTATTTT CASSDPRGSTDTQYF
. TRBJ2-3 TRBV3-1/TRBV3-2 TRBD2 TGTGCCAGCAGCCAGGATAGCGGGAGGTGGGGGACAGATACGCAGTATTTT CASSQDSGRWGTDTQYF
. TRBJ1-5 TRBV6-5 . TGTGCCACTCGTTCCGGGACAACGGGCAATCAGCCCCAGCATTTT CATRSGTTGNQPQHF
few TRBJ2-2 TRBV4-2 . TGTGCCAGCAGCCAGGAGGAGGGGGCCGGGGACTTAAACACCGGGGAGCTGTTTTTT CASSQEEGAGDLNTGELFF
. TRBJ1-2 TRBV29-1 . TGCAGCGTTGTTCCCCAGGGCCCTTTAGTTGATGGCTACACCTTC CSVVPQGPLVDGYTF
. TRBJ2-1 TRBV25-1 . TGTGCCAGCAGTGAGGACATCGTCTACAATGAGCAGTTCTTC CASSEDIVYNEQFF
. TRBJ1-5 TRBV2 . TGTGCCAGCAACAGAGAGGGTGATCAGCCCCAGCATTTT CASNREGDQPQHF
. TRBJ2-1 TRBV5-1 TRBD2 TGCGCCAGCAGCTCGGGGACTAGCGGGGGGGCCTCCTACAATGAGCAGTTCTTC CASSSGTSGGASYNEQFF
once TRBJ2-7 TRBV7-2 . TGTGCCAGCAGCCTCCGGGGAGCATACGAGCAGTACTTC CASSLRGAYEQYF
. TRBJ2-1 TRBV6-4 TRBD2 TGTGCCACTCGGGGGGGTGCCTACAATGAGCAGTTCTTC CATRGGAYNEQFF
. TRBJ1-6 TRBV6-4 TRBD1 TGTGCCAGCAGTGAACGGGGACAGGGTAATTCACCCCTCCACTTT CASSERGQGNSPLHF
. TRBJ1-1 TRBV6-5 TRBD1 TGTGCCAGCAGTCCCGGGACAGGGGCGGGTGAAGCTTTCTTT CASSPGTGAGEAFF
. TRBJ1-5 TRBV7-2 TRBD1 TGTGCCAGCAGCTGGGGACAGGACATTCATCAGCCCCAGCATTTT CASSWGQDIHQPQHF
. TRBJ2-7 TRBV3-1/TRBV3-2 TRBD1 TGTGCCAGCAGCCAAGCGCGGACAGGGGGCGGAGACGAGCAGTACTTC CASSQARTGGGDEQYF
. TRBJ1-6 TRBV6-5 . TGTGCCAGCAGACGCTCTGAGGCCGATAATTCACCCCTCCACTTT CASRRSEADNSPLHF
once TRBJ1-5 TRBV5-6 . TGTGCCAGCAGCTTCGACAGGCAGCCCCAGCATTTT CASSFDRQPQHF
. TRBJ2-7 TRBV7-2 . TGTGCCAGCAGCTTGATTCTCAGGGGTAACGAGCAGTACTTC CASSLILRGNEQYF
. TRBJ2-3 TRBV24-1 . TGTGCCACCAGTGTGGCGGCCGGCGGCGCAGATACGCAGTATTTT CATSVAAGGADTQYF
. TRBJ1-1 TRBV6-5 TRBD1 TGTGCCAGCAGAGGACAGGGGGCCTCCTACACTGAAGCTTTCTTT CASRGQGASYTEAFF
. TRBJ1-1 TRBV5-4 . TGTGCCAGCAGCCACCGGGGGGCTGAAGCTTTCTTT CASSHRGAEAFF
. TRBJ1-3 TRBV3-1/TRBV3-2 . TGTGCCAGCAGCTTCGGAGGCCAGAGCACTGGAAACACCATATATTTT CASSFGGQSTGNTIYF